Listed below are T cell receptor beta chains from one sample, sequenced in a study of PD-L1 blockade in urothelial cancer. The method was immunoSEQ multiplex PCR; TCRdb's version includes in-frame clones alone and lacks a portion of them. The sample shows about 71,000 clones, about 89% of them seen only once. Sequencing was performed on PBMCs, taken around atezolizumab (anti-PD-L1) treatment. These TCRs come from a man aged 55 to 69 with urothelial cancer. The CDR3 runs from the conserved cysteine through the conserved F or W.

15 TRBJ2-5 TRBV19 CASTSGLAGGETQYF
16 TRBJ2-7 TRBV6-6 CASSFSPGQGSYEQYF
15 TRBJ2-7 TRBV4-1 CASSQGGTPMWEQYF
14 TRBJ1-2 TRBV2 CASSETAGQRRGHF
14 TRBJ2-5 TRBV6-5 CASSSRRVGETQYF
16 TRBJ2-1 TRBV9 CASSAHLTGGGDEQFF
13 TRBJ1-4 TRBV4-2 CASSQEYNEKLFF
15 TRBJ1-4 TRBV27 CASSLLFTGAEKLFF
16 TRBJ1-5 TRBV6-6 CASSYVQGARNQPQHF
13 TRBJ2-7 TRBV7-2 CASSFGGGYEQYF
13 TRBJ1-1 TRBV29-1 CSVWKGGDTEAFF
15 TRBJ2-3 TRBV10-3 CAISGLAGESDTQYF
15 TRBJ2-1 TRBV9 CASSPGAGGDNEQFF
16 TRBJ1-4 TRBV6-6 CASRQQGPPTNEKLFF
13 TRBJ2-7 TRBV10-1 CASSEASGGKQYF
14 TRBJ2-7 TRBV6-5 CASSLTSGRHEQYF
15 TRBJ2-6 TRBV28 CASSSHRAGANVLTF
13 TRBJ1-2 TRBV6-1 CASTRLANYGYTF
13 TRBJ2-7 TRBV7-2 CATSFGGLGEQYF
15 TRBJ1-5 TRBV7-9 CASSLDGGANQPQHF
11 TRBJ2-1 TRBV7-2 CASSSGNEQFF
15 TRBJ2-7 TRBV7-9 CASSPRGSGSYEQYF
14 . TRBV5-1 CASSLAFEMGEQYF
14 TRBJ2-3 TRBV7-2 CASSSPRGTDTQYF
13 TRBJ2-1 TRBV10-3 CAISEYGDNEQFF
13 TRBJ1-2 TRBV10-3 CAISVEQGWSYTF
16 TRBJ2-2 TRBV7-9 CAGSSRGAVFTGELFF
16 TRBJ2-6 TRBV15 CATSGPQRSGANVLTF
14 TRBJ1-1 TRBV7-9 CASSLGGGNTEAFF
15 TRBJ2-1 TRBV9 CASSVGSGGRNEQFF
15 TRBJ2-2 TRBV7-9 CASSLAGATTGELFF
17 TRBJ2-4 TRBV30 CAWSVTLGTGAKNIQYF
16 TRBJ2-2 TRBV7-3 CASSYTRGGNTGELFF
15 TRBJ1-2 TRBV5-6 CASSLEGGEDYGYTF
16 TRBJ1-3 TRBV7-2 CASRPGTGGRGNTIYF
16 TRBJ2-5 TRBV9 CASSVASSGNQETQYF
15 TRBJ1-3 TRBV5-5 CASSLGHFTGNTIYF
14 TRBJ1-4 TRBV5-1 CASSIGQRGEKLFF
19 TRBJ2-6 TRBV5-1 CASRKTPGGFVSGANVLTF
18 TRBJ1-5 TRBV30 CAWSRSGGFGNINQPQHF
15 TRBJ1-4 TRBV5-1 CASSLEPGGNEKLFF
14 TRBJ2-4 TRBV15 CATSFGAAKNIQYF
18 TRBJ2-1 TRBV2 CASWLRGGAIRSYNEQFF
14 TRBJ2-7 TRBV28 CASSLGDSGSEQYF
13 TRBJ2-1 TRBV9 CASSANPRGGQFF
13 TRBJ1-5 TRBV5-6 CASSLGGGGSQHF
14 TRBJ1-1 TRBV7-9 CASSIDRTNTEAFF
15 TRBJ2-1 TRBV14 CASSPRTKLYNEQFF
14 TRBJ2-2 TRBV7-3 CASSSSGNTGELFF
13 TRBJ2-7 TRBV6-6 CASSMTGEYEQYF
15 TRBJ2-1 TRBV6-5 CASSYGDLTYNEQFF
15 TRBJ2-7 TRBV5-1 CASSLGGTSAYEQYF
13 TRBJ1-2 TRBV30 CAWSLQGDYGYTF
13 TRBJ2-5 TRBV6-6 CASTPGGTGAQYF
15 TRBJ2-7 TRBV2 CASSEQWGQNYEQYF